Detailed here is one TCR beta chain. What this receptor recognizes is not known. Per-base quality was not reported, and no clone a single base away is much larger than it. The V end loses 0 bases and the J end loses 4 bases, and a stretch of 13 bases separates them. Via the germline V gene, CDR1 is MNHEY and CDR2 SVGAGI. Reading from cysteine to phenylalanine, the CDR3 counts 15 amino acids. Kept here is only the CDR3 DNA, which spans 45 bases and is read in frame from base 1. This sample stems from a study of naive and memory T cell subsets (dated by TCRdb to 2016 to 2017). A note on the overall study: An open-source, UMI-based TCR alpha and beta sequencing pipeline was applied to sorted naive and memory peripheral blood T cell subsets. IgG serology results and the functional CMV T cell responses were in complete agreement. RNA was DNase-treated and reverse transcribed with TCR constant-region primers, mostly using SuperScript III.

From the second PCR step on, the TCR alpha and beta chain libraries were amplified in separate reactions. CMV status of each donor was established by measuring IFNgamma production from CD4+ T cells after fresh PBMCs were stimulated overnight with CMV viral lysate. Using Miltenyi beads, CD4 T cells were first positively selected, and CD8 T cells were then positively selected from the CD4-negative fraction. Cells stained for CD3, CD4, CD8, CD45RA, CD27 and a live/dead dye were sorted on a BD Aria II into four subsets by CD45RA and CD27. A few healthy volunteers provided blood, and the blood of each volunteer was split into CD4 and CD8 T cells and then into four differentiation subsets. Approximately 120 ml of peripheral blood was drawn per donor, and PBMC were isolated by Ficoll-Paque PLUS density-gradient centrifugation. The sorted cells were lysed in RLT buffer, after which RNA was extracted using a Qiagen RNeasy kit and kept at -80 degrees C.

Library preparation used UMI-ligation and nested PCR. An equimolar mix of two oligonucleotides covering both TRBC1 and TRBC2 was used as the beta constant-region primer. The ligated cDNA went through four rounds of PCR with nested alpha and beta constant-region primers together with the SP2 primer. A single-stranded oligonucleotide carrying the SP2 primer and a 12-nucleotide UMI was ligated to the 3' end of the cDNA by T4 RNA ligase 1. The ligation reaction was kept at 16 degrees C for about 19-24 hours. To avoid over-amplification, PCR2 was usually performed as a SYBR Green qPCR and halted once a predetermined threshold was reached. All purifications after the first were performed with Agencourt AMPure XP magnetic beads. Libraries were quantified by Qubit and checked on a TapeStation, with a main peak expected near 650 bp. The pooled libraries were sequenced on an Illumina MiSeq using v2 2x251 paired-end kits, which usually yielded roughly 0.85-2.2 million reads per sample. Each sample was pooled at 3 to 4.5 nM, and about 5-8% PhiX was included to help cluster recognition. Turning to the authors' computational methods: Decombinator assigned V and J genes to Demultiplexor-processed FASTQ reads by tag matching, allowing a single base-pair mismatch. UMIs were used by Collapsinator to correct both sequencing errors and frequency errors arising from PCR heterogeneity. CDR3Translator translated TCRs and extracted CDR3s from the conserved cysteine to the FGXG phenylalanine, flagging non-productive sequences. Repertoires were subsampled to equal numbers of UMI-defined TCRs before Gini, Shannon entropy and inverse Simpson indices were calculated. Within the linear range, a power law was fitted by maximum likelihood to the distributions of clonotype abundance. Similar UMI counts, unique TCR numbers and clonal distributions were obtained with the pipeline and with MIGEC on one naive CD8 sample. In one analysis, naive TCRs that were also found in any memory subset of the same donor were excluded from the naive repertoire. A set of several thousand CMV-associated CDR3 sequences, compiled from VDJdb and a published dataset, was used to search the repertoires. The public reads were quality trimmed at Q25 with fastp and then assembled into clones with MiXCR by TCRdb, keeping productive beta chains. Rows are combined by CDR3 protein, so each entry shows the most common genes and DNA. The V and J calls, along with clone size, are taken from TCRdb and not from the paper's own processing. The table for this sample lists 150,000 or so distinct CDR3 sequences; 22% of them were counted only once. The ten largest clones represent roughly 0.1% of the sample.

The paper as a whole reports these results and caveats: A power law was followed by TCR abundance, with an exponent that differed between naive and memory subsets but was consistent across the three individuals. A clonotype was defined as a single alpha or beta chain sequence rather than as a paired alpha/beta receptor. RNA-based TCR counts may be affected by expression changes linked to T cell activation and differentiation. After error correction, over 90% of naive TCR sequences appeared only once, giving much steeper abundance distributions than memory subsets. The repertoire findings for the naive and memory subsets could not be validated against a ground truth because none was available. In both CD4 and CD8 cells, going from naive through CM, EM and EMRA, the Gini index went up while Shannon and inverse Simpson diversity went down. A few larger clonotypes were present in naive repertoires, particularly the CD8 repertoires, and these clonotypes were possibly memory cells re-expressing CD45RA.

The V gene is TRBV6-5 and the J gene is TRBJ2-7; the D match is possibly TRBD1 or TRBD2, with 5 bases aligned in each. The TCR sequence derives from a human donor in good health. Sequenced material: naive CD4+ T cells from blood. The sample's cell subset or site label is to be understood as: naive T cells, CD45RA high CD27+. The CDR3 loop reads CASSYSKGEHYEQYF. Here is the DNA: TGTGCCAGCAGTTACTCGAAAGGGGAGCATTACGAGCAGTACTTC.